These 2 T cell receptor beta chains were all obtained from the same sample, sequenced in a study of human T cells and chemical hapten exposure. TCRdb reprocessed the RACE reads via MiXCR and lists one record per CDR3 protein. The sample shows about 170,000 distinct CDR3 sequences, about a quarter of them seen only once. Regarding time point: patch test 3, about 24 weeks after DPC sensitization. Treatment: therapeutic diphenylcyclopropenone sensitization with weekly scalp DPC. Material: whole blood, obtained in connection with sensitization to the hapten diphenylcyclopropenone (DPC). The receptors originated from a woman younger than 30 with alopecia areata. Some clones in this sample may be carry-over from other donors' samples.

This chain joins TRBV5-6 and TRBJ1-1, with D possibly matching TRBD1 (5 bases). This CDR3 spans 17 amino acids. Trimming took off 2 bases at V and 1 base at J, with 18 bases between the two ends. CDR1 and CDR2 (germline): SGHDT, YYEEEE. Written as DNA, the CDR3 is TGTGCCAGCAGCTTAGGAGGGGTTCGTACGACGAACACTGAAGCTTTCTTT. Translating it yields CASSLGGVRTTNTEAFF.

V gene TRBV6-2 or TRBV6-3 combines with J gene TRBJ1-1, with D unclear. Germline V gene data show CDR1 as MNHEY and CDR2 as SVGEGT. The CDR3 extends over 15 amino acids. V was cut by 3 bases and J by 2 bases, with 13 bases left in between. This CDR3 is CASSYIWVSNTEAFF. CDR3 bases: TGTGCCAGCAGTTATATATGGGTCTCCAACACTGAAGCTTTCTTT.